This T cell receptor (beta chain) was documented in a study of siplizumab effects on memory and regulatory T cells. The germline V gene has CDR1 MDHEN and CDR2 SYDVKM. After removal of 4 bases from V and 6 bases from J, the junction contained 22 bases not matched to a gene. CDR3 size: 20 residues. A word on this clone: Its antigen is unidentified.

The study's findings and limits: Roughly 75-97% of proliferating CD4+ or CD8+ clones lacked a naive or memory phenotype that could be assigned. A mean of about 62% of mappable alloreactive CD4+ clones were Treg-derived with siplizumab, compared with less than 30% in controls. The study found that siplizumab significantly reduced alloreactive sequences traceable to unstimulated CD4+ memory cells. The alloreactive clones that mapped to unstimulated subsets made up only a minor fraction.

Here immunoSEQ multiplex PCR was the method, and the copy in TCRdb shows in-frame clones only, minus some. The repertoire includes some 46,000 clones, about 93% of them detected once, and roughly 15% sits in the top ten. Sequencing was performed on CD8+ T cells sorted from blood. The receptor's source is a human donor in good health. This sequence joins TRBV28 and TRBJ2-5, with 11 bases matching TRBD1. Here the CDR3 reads CASSSERGRTGGVIGKTQYF. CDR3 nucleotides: TGTGCCAGCAGTTCAGAAAGGGGTCGGACAGGGGGCGTAATAGGGAAGACCCAGTACTTC.